Each of the 4 T cell receptor beta chains below was sequenced from the same sample in a study of cytomegalovirus exposure and HLA in healthy donors (dated by TCRdb to the late 2010s). The library was made by the immunoSEQ multiplex PCR assay. A mixture of 60 forward primers for TCR Vbeta segments and 13 reverse primers for TCR Jbeta segments was used in the multiplex PCR. What TCRdb holds here is the immuneACCESS table cut down to in-frame rearrangements. Part of the clones is not present; checked against another copy, under half of the missing clones reflect an unresolved V gene, and the others are unexplained. Within this sample are about 110,000 clones, with 73% of them counted one time only. Around 3.7% of the sample is taken by the ten largest. Sequenced input: PBMCs. These receptors all stem from a woman aged 40-49 years in good health and CMV-seronegative.

This clone was recorded a few times. V and J are TRBV5-1 and TRBJ1-1; 7 positions agree with TRBD1. Germline trimming cut 0 bases from V and 5 bases from J; bases unmatched to any gene: 7. This CDR3 has 15 amino acids. Germline-derived CDR1 and CDR2 are SGHRS and YFSETQ. In DNA form, the CDR3 reads TGCGCCAGCAGCTTGGTCGGGACAGCGGTGACTGAAGCTTTCTTT. This codes for CASSLVGTAVTEAFF.

This clone appeared a single time. The chain has TRBV29-1 and TRBJ2-1; tentative D call: TRBD2 (5 bases). This CDR3 contains 10 residues. Germline V gene sequence: CDR1 SQVTM, CDR2 ANQGSEA. CDR3: CAGDNNEQFF. Written as DNA, the CDR3 is TGCGCCGGGGATAACAATGAGCAGTTCTTC.

The genes are TRBV7-8 and TRBJ2-5; perhaps TRBD2 as D (5 bases). The better agreement between TRBJ2-7 and the DNA end casts doubt on the J call. Germline V lookup: CDR1 SGHVS, CDR2 FQNEAQ. CDR3 size: 14 residues. The CDR3 nucleotides read TGTGCCAGCAGCTTCTCGGGGTATTCCCACGAGCAGTACTTC. It translates to CASSFSGYSHEQYF.

This clone has more than one count but fewer than ten. This chain uses TRBV16 with TRBJ1-3; D is perhaps TRBD1 (5 bases). The CDR3 sequence is 17 residues long. CDR1 and CDR2 (germline): KGHSY, FQNENV. Trimming removed 3 bases from V and 0 bases from J, with 15 bases in between. CDR3 in amino acids: CASSQRQITSSGNTIYF. For the CDR3, the DNA is TGTGCCAGCAGCCAGCGACAGATAACGAGCTCTGGAAACACCATATATTTT.